Listed below are T cell receptor beta chains from one sample, sequenced in a study of T cells in Graves' hyperthyroidism and ophthalmopathy. TCRdb re-analysed the multiplex PCR reads in MiXCR, keeping a single row per CDR3 protein. The repertoire includes about 380,000 distinct CDR3 sequences, around an eighth of them detected once, and 20% to 25% sits in the top ten. The specimen sequenced was blood. The receptors here all came from a man aged 30-40 years with Graves' hyperthyroidism that later progressed to Graves' ophthalmopathy. Both conserved end residues are trimmed from each CDR3. Each record gives: CDR3 protein, V gene, J gene.

CDR3 protein: ASSEQGAGQPQH; V gene: TRBV6-1; J gene: TRBJ1-5
CDR3 protein: ASTEEGHLSSYEQY; V gene: TRBV28; J gene: TRBJ2-7
CDR3 protein: ASSYRLADYQETQY; V gene: TRBV28; J gene: TRBJ2-5
CDR3 protein: ASSPWLASGTQY; V gene: TRBV7-9; J gene: TRBJ2-5
CDR3 protein: AWSPGGETQY; V gene: TRBV30; J gene: TRBJ2-5
CDR3 protein: ASSRLGTDYGYT; V gene: TRBV3-1; J gene: TRBJ1-2
CDR3 protein: SARLPGRGGETQY; V gene: TRBV20-1; J gene: TRBJ2-5
CDR3 protein: ASNIGGPYQPQH; V gene: TRBV12-3/TRBV12-4; J gene: TRBJ1-5
CDR3 protein: ASSTGSQETQY; V gene: TRBV9; J gene: TRBJ2-5
CDR3 protein: SADRDNTGELF; V gene: TRBV20-1; J gene: TRBJ2-2
CDR3 protein: SAINRKNTEAF; V gene: TRBV20-1; J gene: TRBJ1-1
CDR3 protein: ASSYGGGMNTEAF; V gene: TRBV6-1; J gene: TRBJ1-1
CDR3 protein: ASSIIGQRAVEAF; V gene: TRBV19; J gene: TRBJ1-1
CDR3 protein: ASSLGGRTARNTIY; V gene: TRBV5-1; J gene: TRBJ1-3
CDR3 protein: ASRPGTPESQPQH; V gene: TRBV6-2/TRBV6-3; J gene: TRBJ1-5
CDR3 protein: ASSLIAGGPTDTQY; V gene: TRBV27; J gene: TRBJ2-3
CDR3 protein: ATRPLHRDINIQY; V gene: TRBV28; J gene: TRBJ2-4
CDR3 protein: ASSYSAADTQY; V gene: TRBV6-1; J gene: TRBJ2-3
CDR3 protein: ASRPTGGANSPLH; V gene: TRBV28; J gene: TRBJ1-6
CDR3 protein: ASSLRQFYEQY; V gene: TRBV11-2; J gene: TRBJ2-7
CDR3 protein: ARSSRRDRVGGYT; V gene: TRBV11-3; J gene: TRBJ1-2
CDR3 protein: ASSLLRDSPTAF; V gene: TRBV11-2; J gene: TRBJ1-1
CDR3 protein: ASSYSEGGGYEQY; V gene: TRBV6-6; J gene: TRBJ2-7
CDR3 protein: ASTQRTSGGAYNEQF; V gene: TRBV3-1; J gene: TRBJ2-1
CDR3 protein: ASSDPGTGAEQY; V gene: TRBV27; J gene: TRBJ2-7
CDR3 protein: ASSLGQGSHGYT; V gene: TRBV28; J gene: TRBJ1-2
CDR3 protein: ASRRESTEAF; V gene: TRBV5-1; J gene: TRBJ1-1
CDR3 protein: ASSESGGAGGYT; V gene: TRBV2; J gene: TRBJ1-2
CDR3 protein: ASSQEISGNPTNEKLF; V gene: TRBV4-1; J gene: TRBJ1-4